These 9 T cell receptor beta chains originate from one sample sequenced in a study of T cells in Graves' hyperthyroidism and ophthalmopathy. What was amplified from RNA transcripts were TCR beta CDR3 regions. The HTBI set primed first-round TCR CDR3 RT-PCR. TCRdb used MiXCR to reprocess the multiplex PCR reads, holding one entry per CDR3 protein. The sample lists a few hundred thousand distinct CDR3 sequences, around 42% occurring once. Input material: peripheral blood or thyroid tissue (not recorded which). These receptors came from a young woman with Graves' hyperthyroidism.

This clonotype appeared many times. The gene calls are TRBV3-1 and TRBJ2-7; weak D call: TRBD2 (5 bases). V was trimmed by 1 base and J by 2 bases, leaving 12 bases between them. The CDR3 is 15 amino acids. Per germline, CDR1 LGHDT and CDR2 YNNKEL (reference sequence). The CDR3 is CASSQAYGSAYEQYF. The DNA for the CDR3 is TGTGCCAGCAGCCAAGCGTATGGGAGTGCCTACGAGCAGTACTTC.

The sample holds many counts of this clonotype. The chain combines TRBV19 with TRBJ1-4; D remains unclear. The V and J ends lost 3 bases and 4 bases respectively, with 6 bases between them. CDR1 and CDR2 (germline): LNHDA, SQIVND (reference sequence). The CDR3 runs 13 residues. The CDR3 protein is CASSMKINEKLFF. For the CDR3, the DNA is TGTGCCAGTAGTATGAAAATTAATGAAAAACTGTTTTTT. Based on the CDR3 plus reference TRBV19 and TRBJ1-4, the full variable domain is DGGITQSPKYLFRKEGQNVTLSCEQNLNHDAMYWYRQDPGQGLRLIYYSQIVNDFQKGDIAEGYSVSREKKESFPLTVTSAQKNPTAFYLCASSMKINEKLFFGSGTQLSVL.

Of note for this clonotype: A read error may account for a junction end that differs from germline. The chain is built from TRBV5-4 and TRBJ1-1; D is ambiguous. CDR3 length: 13 amino acids. The germline V gene has CDR1 SGHNT and CDR2 YYREEE (reference sequence). The CDR3 DNA follows: TGTGCCTGCAGCTTGACGCCGAACACTGAAGCTTTCTTT. This codes for CACSLTPNTEAFF. Full variable domain (remainder filled in from reference TRBV5-4 and TRBJ1-1): ETGVTQSPTHLIKTRGQQVTLRCSSQSGHNTVSWYQQALGQGPQFIFQYYREEENGRGNFPPRFSGLQFPNYSSELNVNALELDDSALYLCACSLTPNTEAFFGQGTRLTVV.

This clonotype came up many times. This chain links TRBV4-1 with TRBJ1-2, with D possibly matching TRBD1 (5 bases). Germline lookup yields CDR1 MGHRA and CDR2 YSYEKL. Trimming removed 8 bases from V and 6 bases from J, with 19 bases in between. This CDR3 is 14 amino acids long. The CDR3 loop is CASSAGQRGDGYTF. The CDR3 coding sequence is TGCGCCAGCTCCGCGGGGCAGCGAGGGGATGGCTACACCTTC.

This clonotype was observed once. The genes are TRBV15 and TRBJ2-5; a possible D gene is TRBD1 (6 bases). The CDR3 spans 15 residues. Germline V lookup: CDR1 LNHNV, CDR2 YYDKDF (reference sequence). The V gene lost 2 bases and the J gene lost 4 bases, with 14 bases spanning the gap. Here the CDR3 DNA reads TGTGCCACCAGCAGAATCCGGGACATAGGAGAGACCCAGTACTTC. Its protein product is CATSRIRDIGETQYF.

Only one count was recorded for this clonotype. No DNA is shown, since the ends of the CDR3 on it are uncertain; the CDR3 is the one TCRdb lists. The V call is TRBV7-2, the J call TRBJ1-3; TRBD1, as called in the table, went unchecked against the DNA. Inclusive of both ends, the CDR3 amounts to 20 amino acids. Germline CDR1 is SGHTA and CDR2 is FQGNSA. This CDR3 is CASSPDRRTEAFFGQGTIYF.

Notes on this clonotype: A much larger clone differs from this one at a single base, so this may be a read error. This rearrangement joins TRBV5-1 to TRBJ2-7; a weak D match, TRBD1 (5 bases). CDR3 size: 15 residues. Germline CDR1 and CDR2: SGHRS and YFSETQ. CDR3 protein: CASGFKQSRAYEQYF. The CDR3 coding sequence is TGCGCCAGCGGCTTTAAACAGAGCAGGGCCTACGAGCAGTACTTC.

About this clonotype itself: This may be a read error: a much more frequent sequence differs by one nucleotide. V and J are TRBV12-3 or TRBV12-4 and TRBJ1-3, with D possibly being TRBD1 (5 bases). The CDR3 is 16 amino acids. With 7 bases removed from V and 2 bases from J, the gap between germline ends came to 18 bases. CDR3 loop: CASTLEVGPPGNTIYF. CDR3 nucleotides: TGTGCCAGCACCCTAGAGGTGGGGCCTCCTGGAAACACCATATATTTT.

This clonotype was counted many times. The rearrangement uses TRBV7-9 and TRBJ1-2; no firm D call. The CDR3 spans 12 residues. From germline, CDR1 is SEHNR and CDR2 FQNEAQ (reference sequence). Deletions cut 11 bases from V and 0 bases from J, with 10 bases between. The CDR3 sequence: CACQGANYGYTF. CDR3 nucleotide sequence: TGTGCCTGCCAAGGAGCTAACTATGGCTACACCTTC.